These T cell receptor beta chains were read from a single sample in a study of T cells in localized non-small cell lung cancer. Sequencing was performed with immunoSEQ multiplex PCR; in TCRdb, only in-frame clones are kept and a portion is missing. The sample includes around 69,000 clones, about nine tenths of them seen just once. The sequences come from peripheral blood, collected before any cancer treatment. The receptors come from a woman aged 40 to 75 with stage I lung adenocarcinoma. Both conserved end residues are part of each CDR3. A D gene is named only where the DNA matches it firmly. A clone size is listed for some rows: how often the clone was seen (once, few, many), or a class if it is expanded.

.,TRBJ2-7,.,TRBV5-1,14,TGCGCCAGCAGCCCCCCGACACCTACCTACGAGCAGTACTTC,CASSPPTPTYEQYF
.,TRBJ2-5,.,TRBV19,15,TGTGCCAGTAGTATAGGGGTGACCGAGCAAGAGACCCAGTACTTC,CASSIGVTEQETQYF
.,TRBJ2-3,.,TRBV9,15,TGTGCCAGCAGCGTTTCGAGTACTGGCACAGATACGCAGTATTTT,CASSVSSTGTDTQYF
.,TRBJ1-4,.,TRBV19,14,TGTGCCACAAGTCGCCCGGGACATGGGGAAAAACTGTTTTTT,CATSRPGHGEKLFF
TRBD2,TRBJ2-3,.,TRBV30,15,TGTGCCTGGAAAATCCACGGGACTAGCTTTGATACGCAGTATTTT,CAWKIHGTSFDTQYF
.,TRBJ2-1,.,TRBV7-2,15,TGTGCCAGCAGCGAGGACGGGAGCTCCTACAATGAGCAGTTCTTC,CASSEDGSSYNEQFF
.,TRBJ2-4,.,TRBV14,16,TGTGCCAGCAGCCTACCCGGGGCGGTAGCCAAAAACATTCAGTACTTC,CASSLPGAVAKNIQYF
TRBD1,TRBJ2-1,.,TRBV9,17,TGTGCCAGCAGCGTAGTAGGGGACAGGGGTCCCTACAATGAGCAGTTCTTC,CASSVVGDRGPYNEQFF
TRBD1,TRBJ2-2,.,TRBV10-3,17,TGTGCCATCAGTGACCCATCGACAGGGCCGAACACCGGGGAGCTGTTTTTT,CAISDPSTGPNTGELFF
TRBD1,TRBJ1-1,.,TRBV6-6,13,TGTGCCAGCAGCCGGACAGGAAGGACTGAAGCTTTCTTT,CASSRTGRTEAFF
.,TRBJ1-2,.,TRBV7-9,14,TGTGCCAGCAGCTTGGGGGGGCACGGCTATGGCTACACCTTC,CASSLGGHGYGYTF
.,TRBJ1-1,.,TRBV19,14,TGTGCCAGTAGTGTGGACCTAGGGAACACTGAAGCTTTCTTT,CASSVDLGNTEAFF
.,TRBJ2-7,.,TRBV5-6,15,TGTGCCAGCAGCCCACCGACCCCCTTCTCCTACGAGCAGTACTTC,CASSPPTPFSYEQYF
TRBD1,TRBJ1-2,.,TRBV7-8,17,TGTGCCAGCAGCTTATTATTGAGACAGGGCCATAACTATGGCTACACCTTC,CASSLLLRQGHNYGYTF
.,TRBJ2-5,.,TRBV9,15,TGTGCCAGCAGTCCCAGGACAGCGAACCAAGAGACCCAGTACTTC,CASSPRTANQETQYF
.,TRBJ1-4,.,TRBV5-1,15,TGCGCCAGCAGCTTGGTCGGGACAACTAATGAAAAACTGTTTTTT,CASSLVGTTNEKLFF
.,TRBJ1-1,.,TRBV6-5,16,TGTGCCAGCAGTTACTCGGGGCTGGGGAAGGGAACTGAAGCTTTCTTT,CASSYSGLGKGTEAFF
.,TRBJ1-1,.,TRBV5-1,13,TGCGCCAGCAGCCTCGGGGGGCGGACTGAAGCTTTCTTT,CASSLGGRTEAFF
TRBD1,TRBJ2-7,.,TRBV15,15,TGTGCCACCAGCTCAGGGGGGACAGGGGAATACGAGCAGTACTTC,CATSSGGTGEYEQYF
TRBD1,TRBJ2-7,.,TRBV2,11,TGTGCCAGCAGTGAAAGGGACAGACAGTACTTC,CASSERDRQYF
.,TRBJ1-3,.,TRBV28,17,TGTGCCAGCAGGCCGAACAGGCCGAAAATCTCTGGAAACACCATATATTTT,CASRPNRPKISGNTIYF
.,TRBJ2-3,.,TRBV5-1,14,TGCGCCAGCAGCCCCCAGGGTAGCACAGATACGCAGTATTTT,CASSPQGSTDTQYF
TRBD1,TRBJ2-7,.,TRBV7-8,12,TGTGCCAGCAGCTTAGGAGGGGACAGGGGTTCTTTC,CASSLGGDRGSF
.,TRBJ1-2,.,TRBV30,14,TGTGCCTGGAGTCCCGGGTTTTTGAACTATGGCTACACCTTC,CAWSPGFLNYGYTF
TRBD1,TRBJ2-7,.,TRBV28,14,TGTGCCAGCAGTCCGACCATACTCCAGGGGGTTGGATACTTC,CASSPTILQGVGYF
.,TRBJ2-1,.,TRBV14,12,TGTGCCAGCAGCCAAGATATTGATGAGCAGTTCTTC,CASSQDIDEQFF
TRBD1,TRBJ1-2,.,TRBV29-1,14,TGCAGCGTTGAAGATCAGGGGGGAACGGTTGGCTACACCTTC,CSVEDQGGTVGYTF
TRBD1,TRBJ1-2,.,TRBV9,16,TGTGCCAGCAGCGTCACTTCCTGGACAGGCTACTATGGCTACACCTTC,CASSVTSWTGYYGYTF
TRBD1,TRBJ1-1,once,TRBV19,14,TGTGCCATTCAACCCGGACAGGCAAACACTGAAGCTTTCTTT,CAIQPGQANTEAFF
.,TRBJ1-4,.,TRBV5-1,14,TGCGCCAGCAGCCTAAGAGGTTCTAATGAAAAACTGTTTTTT,CASSLRGSNEKLFF
.,TRBJ1-1,.,TRBV7-9,12,TGTGCCAGCAGCCCTCGATACGAAGAAGCTTTCTTT,CASSPRYEEAFF
.,TRBJ1-2,.,TRBV19,12,TGTGCCAGTAGTGAGCAATACTTGGGCTACACCTTC,CASSEQYLGYTF
TRBD1,TRBJ1-4,.,TRBV29-1,13,TGCAGCGCCAGGACAGGTACTAATGAAAAACTGTTTTTT,CSARTGTNEKLFF
TRBD2,TRBJ2-3,.,TRBV7-9,15,TGTGCCAGCAGTCCCGGGACTAGCGATTCAGATACGCAGTATTTT,CASSPGTSDSDTQYF
TRBD2,TRBJ2-7,few,TRBV4-3,15,TGCGCCAGCAGCCAAGAGGCTAGCGGAGTCTACGAGCAGTACTTC,CASSQEASGVYEQYF
.,TRBJ1-1,.,TRBV7-8,15,TGTGCCAGCAGGAGCGGGGCCCGTACGGACACTGAAGCTTTCTTT,CASRSGARTDTEAFF
.,TRBJ1-1,.,TRBV5-1,14,TGCGCCAGCAGCTTGGAAGGAGCAGCCACTGAAGCTTTCTTT,CASSLEGAATEAFF
TRBD2,TRBJ2-7,.,TRBV6-6,15,TGTGCCAGCAGTTACAATGCGGGGGGCTTCTACGAGCAGTACTTC,CASSYNAGGFYEQYF
.,TRBJ1-5,.,TRBV11-2,13,TGTGCCAGCAGCTTAGGGGTGTATCAGCCCCAGCATTTT,CASSLGVYQPQHF
.,TRBJ2-1,.,TRBV10-3,13,TGTGCCATCAGCCCCGGGTCTTACAATGAGCAGTTCTTC,CAISPGSYNEQFF
TRBD1,TRBJ2-1,.,TRBV7-9,17,TGTGCCAGCAGCTCTTCGACAGGGGGCGATACATACGCGGAGCAGTTCTTC,CASSSSTGGDTYAEQFF
.,TRBJ1-1,.,TRBV6-4,13,TGTGCCAGCAGGCAGGGGCCGAACACTGAAGCTTTCTTT,CASRQGPNTEAFF
TRBD2,TRBJ2-1,.,TRBV6-5,15,TGTGCCAGCACCCGAGGGACTAGCGGGAAGAATGAGCAGTTCTTC,CASTRGTSGKNEQFF
.,TRBJ1-1,.,TRBV18,13,TGTGCCAGCACCCGGGGTAGGGACACTGAAGCTTTCTTT,CASTRGRDTEAFF
.,TRBJ1-5,once,TRBV2,16,TGTGCCAGCACCGGAGGGACAACTTATAGCAATCAGCCCCAGCATTTT,CASTGGTTYSNQPQHF
.,TRBJ2-1,.,TRBV5-1,13,TGCGCCAGCAGCTTGAATGCGGCCAATGAGCAGTTCTTC,CASSLNAANEQFF
TRBD1,TRBJ1-4,.,TRBV5-1,15,TGCGCCAGCAGCTTGGGGGGACAGGGTGGAGAAAAACTGTTTTTT,CASSLGGQGGEKLFF
.,TRBJ1-5,.,TRBV6-1,13,TGTGCCAGCAGTCTGGATGGGGGCCAGCCCCAGCATTTT,CASSLDGGQPQHF
.,TRBJ2-5,.,TRBV12-2,15,TGTGCAAGTCGCCCGTTGGACCCAACCAAGGGGACCCAGTACTTC,CASRPLDPTKGTQYF
.,TRBJ2-7,.,TRBV5-1,14,TGCGCCAGCAGCTTGGCCAGCCATCGGGGCGAGCAGTACTTC,CASSLASHRGEQYF
.,TRBJ2-3,.,TRBV9,15,TGTGCCAGCACCCCCGGGACCCGGCCCGCAGATACGCAGTATTTT,CASTPGTRPADTQYF
.,TRBJ2-7,.,TRBV6-6,15,TGTGCCAGCATATCCTCACCAGACAGGCCCTACGAGCAGTACTTC,CASISSPDRPYEQYF
.,TRBJ2-7,.,TRBV10-3,11,TGTGCCATCAGTGAGACCAGTGAGCAGTACTTC,CAISETSEQYF
TRBD1,TRBJ1-5,.,TRBV18,14,TGTGCCAGCTCACGGGACAGGGGCGGGCAGCCCCAGCATTTT,CASSRDRGGQPQHF
.,TRBJ1-3,.,TRBV28,14,TGTGCCAGCACCTCCCCTGGCACGGTGAACACCATATATTTT,CASTSPGTVNTIYF
.,TRBJ1-1,.,TRBV9,15,TGTGCCAGCAGCGGTGAGCGCGCCAGGGCCACTGAAGCTTTCTTT,CASSGERARATEAFF